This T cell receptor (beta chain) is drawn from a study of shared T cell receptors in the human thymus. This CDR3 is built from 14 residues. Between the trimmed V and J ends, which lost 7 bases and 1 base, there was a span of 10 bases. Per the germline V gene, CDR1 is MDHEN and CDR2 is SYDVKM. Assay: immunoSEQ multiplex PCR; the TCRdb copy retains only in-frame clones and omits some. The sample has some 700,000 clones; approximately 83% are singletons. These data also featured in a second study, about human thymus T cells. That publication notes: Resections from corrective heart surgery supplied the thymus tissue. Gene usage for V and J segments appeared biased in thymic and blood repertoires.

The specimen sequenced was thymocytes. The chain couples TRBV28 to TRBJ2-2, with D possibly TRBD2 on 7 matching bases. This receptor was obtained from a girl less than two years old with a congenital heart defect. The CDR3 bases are TGTGCCAGCAAAGGGGGGGTGAACACCGGGGAGCTGTTTTTT. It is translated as CASKGGVNTGELFF.